A selection of T cell receptor beta chains follows, all from one sample in a study of technical replicates of blood from several donors. TCRdb's table, derived via immunoSEQ multiplex PCR, lists solely in-frame clones and lacks some. Of tens of thousands of clones in the sample, about 95% were seen once. Source material: T cells isolated from PBMCs. These receptors all stem from a human donor in good health. The CDR3 runs from the conserved cysteine through the conserved F or W. Each record gives: CDR3 length, V gene, J gene, clone size, CDR3 protein. For some rows the clone size is stated as once, few or many, or as a class when expanded; others skip it.

12	TRBV6-1	TRBJ1-2	.	CASRRGSYGYTF
15	TRBV29-1	TRBJ2-1	.	CSVTGGHLAYNEQFF
19	TRBV4-1	TRBJ2-4	.	CASSQDYETGVGWRNIQYF
16	TRBV9	TRBJ2-2	.	CASSVSGGANTGELFF
17	TRBV28	TRBJ2-3	.	CASKIPIAGGRGDTQYF
14	TRBV6-6	TRBJ2-5	once	CASSSFSGMGTQYF
17	TRBV2	TRBJ2-5	.	CASSPSLYTGNRETQYF
14	TRBV7-3	TRBJ1-1	.	CASSPGTGDTEAFF
16	TRBV11-2	TRBJ2-7	.	CASSPWTGGTTYEQYF
14	TRBV6-5	TRBJ1-1	.	CASSYSGRRGEAFF
15	TRBV6-6	TRBJ2-1	.	CASSHRDRGVNEQFF
14	TRBV2	TRBJ2-3	.	CASRELRDTDTQYF
13	TRBV6-5	TRBJ1-2	.	CASSGQQIYGYTF
20	TRBV28	TRBJ1-1	.	CASSRWRGRGGRRGDTEAFF
14	TRBV6-5	TRBJ2-7	.	CASSLLAGGNEQYF
15	TRBV18	TRBJ2-7	.	CASSPKRESPYEQYF
15	TRBV5-4	TRBJ2-1	.	CASSAGTSQYNEQFF
12	TRBV10-3	TRBJ2-1	.	CAISGTGIDKFF
15	TRBV29-1	TRBJ2-1	.	CSVDAGTSSYNEQFF
17	TRBV28	TRBJ1-5	.	CASSPGDWSHSNQPQHF
14	TRBV6-1	TRBJ2-1	once	CASSGRGGLNEQFF
17	TRBV5-4	TRBJ1-1	.	CASSTGQGLLADTEAFF
13	TRBV29-1	TRBJ1-2	once	CSGEGPARDGYTF
15	TRBV11-3	TRBJ2-7	.	CASSLGTGGYYEQYF
15	TRBV5-5	TRBJ2-7	.	CASSYGDRAAYEQYF
13	TRBV19	TRBJ1-5	.	CASSPTDYQPQHF
17	TRBV27	TRBJ2-2	.	CASSSLGLAGGTGELFF
17	TRBV4-1	TRBJ2-6	.	CASSQTGTGVGANVLTF